This T cell receptor (beta chain) was observed in a study of beta chain features in type 1 diabetes. The study reverse transcribed the entire isolated RNA, so it sequenced expressed TCRB transcripts. Sequenced by immunoSEQ multiplex PCR; TCRdb stores in-frame clones only, minus some. This sample carries 150,000 to 200,000 clones, 63% of them seen once, and the ten largest clones take about 0.1%. On this clone itself: Its antigen is currently unknown.

Germline trimming cut 4 bases from V and 6 bases from J; bases unmatched to any gene: 9. The germline V gene has CDR1 SGHTA and CDR2 FQGNSA. The CDR3 consists of 14 residues. Findings and caveats of the study: There was a moderate but significant shortening of TCRB CDR3s in all four CD4+ subsets of Type 1 diabetes patients. Whether TCRB rearrangement is influenced by HLA type went unresolved here.

The chain combines TRBV7-2 with TRBJ2-7; 7 bases agree with TRBD1. Material: naive CD4+ T cells from blood. This TCR came from a man younger than 40 with type 1 diabetes. CDR3 amino acids: CASSSPQGVSEQYF. CDR3 coding DNA: TGTGCCAGCAGCTCCCCGCAGGGGGTAAGCGAGCAGTACTTC. Filled out from reference TRBV7-2 and TRBJ2-7, the complete variable domain reads GAGVSQSPSNKVTEKGKDVELRCDPISGHTALYWYRQSLGQGLEFLIYFQGNSAPDKSGLPSDRFSAERTGGSVSTLTIQRTQQEDSAVYLCASSSPQGVSEQYFGPGTRLTVT.